One and the same sample provided the 13 T cell receptor beta chains below, sequenced in a study of regulatory T cells. The study, taken as a whole, reports: Hydrophobic residues at CDR3 positions 6 and 7 were enriched in conventional CD4+ T cells of CD3G-deficient patients.

The primer mix had 52 TRBV and 13 TRBJ primers. Profiled with immunoSEQ multiplex PCR; TCRdb holds only in-frame clones, not every one. The sample lists over 35,000 clones, about 91% seen once, with about 2.5% in the top ten. Their antigen targets remain unknown. Source material: conventional CD4+ T cells sorted from blood. The receptors were sampled from a person aged 18 to 29 with CD3G deficiency.

This chain connects TRBV7-9 to TRBJ2-1, with unresolved D. Germline V gene lookup returns CDR1 SEHNR and CDR2 FQNEAQ (reference sequence). CDR3 length: 17 residues. Trimming took off 4 bases at V and 7 bases at J, with 23 bases between the two ends. The CDR3 loop is CASSSHGRARRYNEQFF. The CDR3 DNA reads TGTGCCAGCAGCTCCCACGGGCGCGCGCGCCGCTATAATGAGCAGTTCTTC.

This chain uses TRBV6-5 with TRBJ2-6; no firm D call. Trimming left V 5 bases short and J 0 bases short, with 5 bases between. Germline V gene data show CDR1 as MNHEY and CDR2 as SVGAGI. This CDR3 region has 14 residues. The CDR3 sequence is CASSRSSGANVLTF. CDR3 DNA sequence: TGTGCCAGCAGTCGGAGCTCTGGGGCCAACGTCCTGACTTTC.

V is TRBV18 and J is TRBJ2-7; D is undetermined. The CDR3 length is 13 residues. V gave up 2 bases and J gave up 6 bases, with 11 bases separating them. CDR1 is KGHSH, CDR2 LQKENI, per germline. The DNA for the CDR3 is TGTGCCAGCTCACCAAGTTTTCAGGCCGAGCAGTACTTC. Translating it yields CASSPSFQAEQYF.

This clone occurred once. The chain joins TRBV11-2 to TRBJ2-1; D remains unclear. This CDR3 spans 13 amino acids. Germline V gene lookup returns CDR1 SGHAT and CDR2 FQNNGV. V lost 3 bases and J lost 6, with 9 bases in between. The CDR3 region is CASSLFVVNEQFF. The CDR3 DNA sequence: TGTGCCAGCAGCTTGTTTGTGGTCAATGAGCAGTTCTTC.

The rearrangement uses TRBV10-3 and TRBJ1-2; D uncertain. The CDR3 runs 12 residues. CDR1 ENHRY and CDR2 SYGVKD come from the germline V gene. V lost 5 bases, J lost 4 bases, and 8 bases lay in between. CDR3 sequence (DNA): TGTGCCATCAGTCCCGACCGCTATGGCTACACCTTC. Its protein is CAISPDRYGYTF.

V gene TRBV7-8 combines with J gene TRBJ2-7; TRBD1 might be the D (6 bases). Germline V gene sequence: CDR1 SGHVS, CDR2 FQNEAQ. This CDR3 has 12 residues. Trimming left V 2 bases short and J 6 bases short, with 8 bases between. The CDR3 bases are TGTGCCAGCAGCTTATCAGGGGTCGAGCAGTACTTC. This sequence encodes CASSLSGVEQYF.

This clone has just one count. The chain joins TRBV5-1 to TRBJ2-7; D is unclear. V was shortened by 0 bases and J by 3 bases, with 7 bases between the two germline ends. The germline CDR1 and CDR2 sequences are SGHRS and YFSETQ. The CDR3 spans 13 residues. The CDR3 DNA is TGCGCCAGCAGCTTGGATATACGCTACGAGCAGTACTTC. Translated: CASSLDIRYEQYF.

The chain links TRBV28 to TRBJ1-4; D not certain. CDR1 and CDR2 (germline): MDHEN, SYDVKM. Trimming pared 5 bases from V and 3 bases from J, leaving 13 bases between. The length of the CDR3 is 15 residues. CDR3 sequence reads: CASSPGTAANEKLFF. The CDR3 nucleotides are TGTGCCAGCAGTCCCGGAACCGCGGCTAATGAAAAACTGTTTTTT.

The CDR3 DNA reads as TGCGCCAGCAGCTTGGACAGGGCCCACGAGCAGTACTTC. Its protein product is CASSLDRAHEQYF. J is TRBJ2-5 and V is TRBV5-1; possible D gene TRBD1, 6 bases. The end of the DNA aligns better with TRBJ2-7, so the J call may be wrong. CDR3 length: 13 residues. CDR1 is SGHRS, CDR2 YFSETQ, per germline.

This chain uses TRBV11-2 with TRBJ2-2; no firm D call. The CDR3 loop spans 15 amino acids. The V end lost 5 bases, the J end lost 4 bases, and 14 bases lay between the germline ends. The V gene's germline CDR1 is SGHAT and CDR2 FQNNGV. The CDR3 region has the DNA TGTGCCAGCAGCCCCGACCCTAGAAGCACCGGGGAGCTGTTTTTT. This sequence encodes CASSPDPRSTGELFF. Based on the CDR3 plus reference TRBV11-2 and TRBJ2-2, the full variable domain is EAGVAQSPRYKIIEKRQSVAFWCNPISGHATLYWYQQILGQGPKLLIQFQNNGVVDDSQLPKDRFSAERLKGVDSTLKIQPAKLEDSAVYLCASSPDPRSTGELFFGEGSRLTVL.

The V and J genes are TRBV6-1 and TRBJ1-4, with D hard to call. CDR1 and CDR2 from the germline V gene are MNHNS and SASEGT. CDR3 length: 14 amino acids. The V end was cut by 6 bases, the J end by 7 bases, with 15 bases between. As DNA, the CDR3 is TGTGCCAGCAGCCGAAAAATAAGCGGTGAAAAACTGTTTTTT. The encoded protein is CASSRKISGEKLFF.

The V gene is TRBV28, the J gene TRBJ1-5; TRBD1 is a possible D gene (5 bases). V lost 9 bases, J lost 0 bases, and 18 bases lay in between. CDR1 and CDR2 (germline): MDHEN, SYDVKM. CDR3 length: 16 amino acids. CDR3 loop: CASGALPRVSNQPQHF. DNA of the CDR3: TGTGCCAGTGGGGCCCTCCCCAGGGTTAGCAATCAGCCCCAGCATTTT.

This clone was counted a single time. The CDR3 bases are TGTGCCAGCAGCTCAGGGCTAGTGAACACTGAAGCTTTCTTT. It specifies CASSSGLVNTEAFF. The chain combines TRBV28 with TRBJ1-1; D might be TRBD1 (5 bases). Germline CDR1 and CDR2: MDHEN and SYDVKM. The V end lost 6 bases, the J end lost 0 bases, and 11 bases lay between the germline ends. CDR3 size: 14 residues.